This record concerns one T cell receptor beta chain sequence. Its antigen remains undetermined. There are no base qualities to consult, and no much larger clone falls within one base. The entry originates in a study of OX40 agonist ivuxolimab in advanced cancers. With regard to the full study: Ivuxolimab, which targeted the costimulatory receptor OX40 (CD134), was an agonistic, fully human IgG2 monoclonal antibody. Intravenous ivuxolimab was administered to patients every 2 weeks at six dose levels: 0.01, 0.1, 0.3, 1.5, 3 and 10 mg/kg. Among the approximately 50 dose-escalation patients, 19 had hepatocellular carcinoma, around 15 melanoma, 9 renal cell carcinoma and 9 head and neck cancer. In the dose-escalation cohort, around four fifths of patients were male, and the mean age was around 60 years, with a range of roughly 20 to 85. Prior anti-PD-1, anti-PD-L1 or anti-CTLA-4 therapy was permitted, and checkpoint inhibitors had been received by 40% to 50% of dose-escalation patients. Partial responses occurred in three dose-escalation patients, of whom one had hepatocellular carcinoma and two had cutaneous melanoma. The point of sequencing TCRbeta in the periphery was to test whether ivuxolimab changed TCR sequence diversity and drove clonal T-cell expansion. The paper describes the monotherapy dose-escalation part (N ≈ 52 patients) of the phase I trial of ivuxolimab.

Broader findings and caveats from the paper: Low levels of normalized T-cell clonal expansion were also seen in some nonresponding patients. Clonal expansion of both CD4+ and CD8+ blood T cells was observed from baseline to week 6 at doses 0.1 to 3.0 mg/kg. In partial responders in the 0.1-3.0 mg/kg groups, normalized peripheral clonal expansion was found to be among the lowest, especially among CD8+ T cells. After ivuxolimab, expanded clones were on average more numerous among CD8+ T cells than among CD4+ T cells. Which antigens the clonally expanded peripheral T cells were specific for was not determined.

The trial excluded patients who had a history of autoimmune disease or were on systemic immunosuppression. Peripheral blood for TCR sequencing was collected from all dose cohorts at baseline, on cycle 4 day 1, and on cycle 7 day 1. Samples came from an open-label, multicenter, first-in-human phase I dose-escalation trial of ivuxolimab. The trial enrolled adults with locally advanced or metastatic head and neck squamous cell, hepatocellular, melanoma or renal cell carcinoma. CD4+ and CD8+ T cells were sorted separately from peripheral blood before TCR sequencing. Genomic DNA was isolated from the sorted cells so that the TCRbeta CDR3 region could be sequenced. The immunoSEQ Assay was used to sequence the TCRbeta CDR3 regions. Entries here come from immuneACCESS through TCRdb and include only in-frame sequences with V and J called. Some clones fail to appear in such tables; in the studies checked, an unresolved V gene covers under half of the shortfall, and the cause of the remainder is unknown. The table for this sample lists roughly 74,000 clones; more than 75% of them were counted only once. 0.45% to 0.7% of the sample goes to the ten largest clones.

This specimen consisted of CD4+ or CD8+ T cells sorted from blood, obtained in a trial of the OX40 agonist ivuxolimab. This receptor was identified in an adult with an advanced solid tumor such as melanoma, head and neck, liver or kidney cancer.

The sequence in DNA is TGTGCCTGGACAGGGTGGGGGACCCAGTACTTC. Translation gives CAWTGWGTQYF. The sequence is built from TRBV30 and TRBJ2-5, and perhaps TRBD1 as D gene, on 5 matching bases. The germline V gene (reference sequence) yields GTSNPN for CDR1 and SVGIG for CDR2. The CDR3 holds 11 amino acids from the cysteine to the phenylalanine. The only DNA kept is the CDR3, 33 bases in frame from the first base. Trimming removed 4 bases from V and 7 bases from J, leaving 10 bases between the germline ends. The full variable domain, completed from the reference TRBV30 and TRBJ2-5 proteins outside the CDR3, reads SQTIHQWPATLVQPVGSPLSLECTVEGTSNPNLYWYRQAAGRGLQLLFYSVGIGQISSEVPQNLSASRPQDRQFILSSKKLLLSDSGFYLCAWTGWGTQYFGPGTRLLVL.